This T cell receptor beta chain appears in the sequencing data of a study of blood T cell repertoires in COVID-19. Profiling relied on immunoSEQ multiplex PCR, and the TCRdb table lists in-frame clones only, not all of them. Of 250,000 or so clones listed, about 91% were seen once; the top ten hold 1.2%. Germline V CDR1 and CDR2: SGHTA, FQGNSA. V lost 4 bases and J lost 1; bases outside the gene matches: 6. This CDR3 comprises 15 residues. Sequencing used PBMCs or T cells enriched from blood (not recorded which). The origin of this receptor is a human donor in a cohort exposed to, infected with or recovered from COVID-19 (not recorded which). The donor label of this sample is uncertain. This chain links TRBV7-2 with TRBJ2-5; TRBD2 agrees at 7 bases. This CDR3 is CASSSVAGTQETQYF. The DNA for the CDR3 is TGTGCCAGCAGCTCCGTAGCGGGCACCCAAGAGACCCAGTACTTC. Combining the CDR3 with reference TRBV7-2 and TRBJ2-5 gives the whole variable domain GAGVSQSPSNKVTEKGKDVELRCDPISGHTALYWYRQSLGQGLEFLIYFQGNSAPDKSGLPSDRFSAERTGGSVSTLTIQRTQQEDSAVYLCASSSVAGTQETQYFGPGTRLLVL.